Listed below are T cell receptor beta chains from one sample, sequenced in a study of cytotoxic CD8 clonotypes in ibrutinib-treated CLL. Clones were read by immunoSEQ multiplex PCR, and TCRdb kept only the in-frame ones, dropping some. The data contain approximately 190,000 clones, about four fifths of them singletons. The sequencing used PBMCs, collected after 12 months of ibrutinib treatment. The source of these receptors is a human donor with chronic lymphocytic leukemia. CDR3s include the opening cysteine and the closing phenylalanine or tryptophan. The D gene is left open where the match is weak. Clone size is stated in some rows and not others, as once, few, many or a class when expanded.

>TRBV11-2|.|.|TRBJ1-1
TGTGCCAGCAGCTTTGGAGGGGCGAACACTGAAGCTTTCTTT
CASSFGGANTEAFF
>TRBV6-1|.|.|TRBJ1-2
TGTGCCAGCAGTGACGGGACTATTAACTATGGCTACACCTTC
CASSDGTINYGYTF
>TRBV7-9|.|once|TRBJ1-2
TGTGCCAGCAGCTTAGATGGTCAGTTCTATGGCTACACCTTC
CASSLDGQFYGYTF
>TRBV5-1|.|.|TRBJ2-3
TGCGCCAGCAGCCCCGGAGGGGGGCCCCCAGATACGCAGTATTTT
CASSPGGGPPDTQYF
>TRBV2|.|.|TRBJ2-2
TGTGCCAGCAGCTACGCGAACACCGGGGAGCTGTTTTTT
CASSYANTGELFF
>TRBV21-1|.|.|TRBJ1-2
TGTGCCAGCAGCAAATCGCTGGGTACCTACACAGGGAGCTATGGCTACACCTTC
CASSKSLGTYTGSYGYTF
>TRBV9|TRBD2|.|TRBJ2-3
TGTGCCAGCAGCCTGACTAGCGGGGGGACAGATACGCAGTATTTT
CASSLTSGGTDTQYF
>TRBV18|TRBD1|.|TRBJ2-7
TGTGCCAGCTCAATCATTCAGGGGGCGGCGACCTACGAGCAGTACTTC
CASSIIQGAATYEQYF
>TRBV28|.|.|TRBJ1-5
TGTGCCACCCTGACTCGGGGTAGCAATCAGCCCCAGCATTTT
CATLTRGSNQPQHF
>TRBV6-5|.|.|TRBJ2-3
TGTGCCAGCAGTTACTCAGGCAGAAGCACAGATACGCAGTATTTT
CASSYSGRSTDTQYF
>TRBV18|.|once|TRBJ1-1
TGTGCCAGCAAGCTCCAGACTGAGATGAACACTGAAGCTTTCTTT
CASKLQTEMNTEAFF
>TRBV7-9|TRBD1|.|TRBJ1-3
TGTGCCGCAGGTCCCCGGGGGACAGCTGGAAACACCATATATTTT
CAAGPRGTAGNTIYF
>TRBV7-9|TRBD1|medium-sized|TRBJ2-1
TGTGCCAGCAGCTCCTCAGGGGGTGGGCAGTTCTTC
CASSSSGGGQFF
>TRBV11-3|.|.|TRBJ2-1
TGTGCCAGCAGCCCCGCACCCCTTTACAATGAGCAGTTCTTC
CASSPAPLYNEQFF
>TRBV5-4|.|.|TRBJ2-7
TGTGCCAGCAAAGGGCGGGACTACGAGCAGTACTTC
CASKGRDYEQYF
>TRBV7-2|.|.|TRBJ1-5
TGTGCCAGCAGCTTAGTGACGGGACAGCCCCAGCATTTT
CASSLVTGQPQHF
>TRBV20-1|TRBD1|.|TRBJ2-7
TGCAGCGCTGACAGGGAGTACGAGCAGTACTTC
CSADREYEQYF
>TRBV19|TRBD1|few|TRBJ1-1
TGTGCCAGTACTCCGGGGGACAGGGGGCTTACTGAAGCTTTCTTT
CASTPGDRGLTEAFF
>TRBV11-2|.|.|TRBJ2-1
TGTGCCAGCAGTTCAGCACAGTACAATGAGCAGTTCTTC
CASSSAQYNEQFF
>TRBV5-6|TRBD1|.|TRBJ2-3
TGTGCCAGCAGCTTCGACAGGGGGCGCATAGATACGCAGTATTTT
CASSFDRGRIDTQYF
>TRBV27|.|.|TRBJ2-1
TGTGCCAGCAGTTTCGCTGGTGCCCTACTTAACAATGAGCAGTTCTTC
CASSFAGALLNNEQFF
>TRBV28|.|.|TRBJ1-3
TGTGCCAGCATCCAGGGAGGAGATGGAAACACCATATATTTT
CASIQGGDGNTIYF
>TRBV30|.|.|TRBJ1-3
TGTGCCTGGAGTGCCCCTGACAGAACCCTTCGGGGAAACACCATATATTTT
CAWSAPDRTLRGNTIYF
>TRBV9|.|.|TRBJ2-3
TGTGCCAGCAGCGTGCGGGGCCTCTTCACAGATACGCAGTATTTT
CASSVRGLFTDTQYF
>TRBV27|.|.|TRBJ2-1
TGTGCCAGCCGCTGGAGCGGAGGGTCCTACAATGAGCAGTTCTTC
CASRWSGGSYNEQFF
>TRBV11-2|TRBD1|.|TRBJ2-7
TGTGCCAGCAGCTTAGGAATGGGACAGGGCCCTGAGTACTTC
CASSLGMGQGPEYF
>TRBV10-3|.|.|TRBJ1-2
TGTGCCATCAGCTTAAAACAGGGTCTAGAGGGCTACACCTTC
CAISLKQGLEGYTF